This T cell receptor beta chain is from a study of blood T cell repertoires in COVID-19. This CDR3 has 15 amino acids. Germline V lookup: CDR1 SGHDT, CDR2 YYEEEE. V shed 5 bases and J shed 4 bases, with 18 bases lying between them. Using immunoSEQ multiplex PCR, the repertoire was profiled, and TCRdb retains in-frame clones only, with some absent. The top ten clones hold around 22% of a sample with about 98,000 clones, 75% to 85% of them seen once. This clonotype was sampled from a man aged 65-85 years with acute or convalescent COVID-19. Sequenced input: peripheral blood. V and J are TRBV5-6 and TRBJ1-2; D is perhaps TRBD1 (6 bases). Written as DNA, the CDR3 is TGTGCCAGCAGACAAGCCCAGGGGTTTGGCTATGGCTACACCTTC. Protein sequence: CASRQAQGFGYGYTF.